A selection of T cell receptor beta chains follows, all from one sample in a study of blood T cell repertoires in COVID-19. The protocol was immunoSEQ multiplex PCR, while the TCRdb copy is restricted to in-frame clones and leaves out a portion. The repertoire holds hundreds of thousands of clones, with about 88% as singletons. Sequences were obtained from peripheral blood. The receptors originated from a woman in her 70s with COVID-19, enrolled during active disease. CDR3s leave out the opening cysteine and the closing phenylalanine or tryptophan. The D gene is left open where the match is weak. For some rows the clone size is stated as once, few or many, or as a class when expanded; others skip it.

D,size,J,V,CDR3
.,many,TRBJ2-7,TRBV7-6,ASSLGQESYEQY
TRBD2,.,TRBJ2-7,TRBV4-1,ASSQLGLAGGRNEQY
.,.,TRBJ2-7,TRBV28,ASSPGHRTYEQY
TRBD1,.,TRBJ1-4,TRBV6-1,ASSARGGQGNEKLF
TRBD1,.,TRBJ2-7,TRBV11-2,ASSWDRGSDEQY
TRBD2,.,TRBJ2-7,TRBV27,ASSYSSGATYEQY
.,once,TRBJ2-3,TRBV12-3/TRBV12-4,ASTTGDTQY
.,.,TRBJ1-1,TRBV9,ASSVGQLNTEAF
.,.,TRBJ2-7,TRBV7-9,ASSLDRDMGHEQY
.,.,TRBJ1-2,TRBV5-8,ASSLFPGDGYT
.,.,TRBJ2-7,TRBV18,ASSPSSYEQY
.,.,TRBJ1-6,TRBV19,ASSSYTGTGSPLH
TRBD2,.,TRBJ2-7,TRBV19,ASKASGVNEQY
TRBD1,few,TRBJ2-5,TRBV28,ASRTNRGQETQY
TRBD1,once,TRBJ2-3,TRBV24-1,ATSDQGTGVPTQY
.,.,TRBJ1-5,TRBV4-3,ASSQDRGQPQH
.,.,TRBJ2-5,TRBV6-5,ASSYGGLTSETQY
TRBD1,.,TRBJ1-2,TRBV20-1,SGQGAGGYT
.,.,TRBJ2-3,TRBV13,ASSLVAGATDTQY
.,.,TRBJ2-5,TRBV9,ASSHGGGGRETQY
.,once,TRBJ2-4,TRBV6-5,ASNSGAIQDIQY
TRBD2,.,TRBJ2-1,TRBV11-2,ASSPSSGGYNEQF
.,.,TRBJ2-7,TRBV28,ASSFSARAEQY
TRBD2,.,TRBJ2-5,TRBV19,ATQGSGGFRGETQY